These T cell receptor beta chains were read from a single sample in a study of shared T cell receptors in the human thymus. Clones were read by immunoSEQ multiplex PCR, and TCRdb kept only the in-frame ones, dropping some. The data show under 700,000 clones, around 78% seen once. These data were also filed under a second study, of human thymus T cells.

The sample consisted of thymocytes. The receptors derive from a boy younger than two with a congenital heart defect. Both conserved end residues are part of each CDR3. A D gene is named only where the DNA matches it firmly. Not every row has a clone size; where given, it reads once, few, many or a size class.

size	V	J	D	CDR3	DNA
.	TRBV5-1	TRBJ1-5	TRBD1	CASSSGPRQGDQPQHF	TGCGCCAGCAGCTCCGGCCCGCGGCAGGGGGATCAGCCCCAGCATTTT
few	TRBV10-2	TRBJ1-1	TRBD1	CASSESLNRGRDTEAFF	TGCGCCAGCAGTGAGTCCCTCAACAGGGGGCGCGACACTGAAGCTTTCTTT
.	TRBV27	TRBJ2-1	.	CASSLRAYNEQFF	TGTGCCAGCAGTTTGCGGGCTTACAATGAGCAGTTCTTC
.	TRBV6-5	TRBJ2-5	.	CASSYKQGEVETQYF	TGTGCCAGCAGTTATAAACAGGGCGAGGTAGAGACCCAGTACTTC
.	TRBV5-1	TRBJ2-7	.	CASSSVQYF	TGCGCCAGCAGCTCCGTGCAGTACTTC
.	TRBV4-1	TRBJ2-7	TRBD1	CASSPRDRPYEQYF	TGCGCCAGCAGCCCCCGGGACAGGCCTTACGAGCAGTACTTC
.	TRBV19	TRBJ2-7	.	CASSIDSNRASYEQYF	TGTGCCAGTAGTATAGATTCCAACCGCGCGTCCTACGAGCAGTACTTC
.	TRBV11-3	TRBJ2-3	TRBD2	CASSPRPGTRTDTQYF	TGTGCCAGCAGCCCGCGCCCCGGGACTAGGACTGATACGCAGTATTTT
.	TRBV6-5	TRBJ2-5	TRBD1	CASSGQGSQETQYF	TGTGCCAGCAGTGGACAGGGGTCGCAAGAGACCCAGTACTTC
.	TRBV5-4	TRBJ2-7	TRBD2	CASSIRGLEHYEQYF	TGTGCCAGCAGTATTCGAGGACTAGAACACTACGAGCAGTACTTC
.	TRBV7-2	TRBJ1-2	.	CASSPGYRAFNYGYTF	TGTGCCAGCAGCCCTGGGTACAGGGCCTTTAACTATGGCTACACCTTC
.	TRBV29-1	TRBJ2-7	TRBD2	CSVGGGRRSYEQYF	TGCAGCGTTGGAGGCGGGAGAAGGTCCTACGAGCAGTACTTC
.	TRBV6-5	TRBJ2-7	TRBD1	CASRRDRSVEQYF	TGTGCCAGCAGACGGGACAGGAGTGTCGAGCAGTACTTC
.	TRBV4-3	TRBJ2-7	.	CASSQDEWPTSEQYF	TGCGCCAGCAGCCAAGATGAGTGGCCGACAAGCGAGCAGTACTTC
few	TRBV6-1	TRBJ1-5	.	CASSLRAARYQPQHF	TGTGCCAGCAGTCTGAGGGCCGCGAGGTATCAGCCCCAGCATTTT
once	TRBV29-1	TRBJ2-7	TRBD2	CSVESGEVYEQYF	TGCAGCGTTGAGAGCGGGGAGGTCTACGAGCAGTACTTC
.	TRBV28	TRBJ2-7	.	CASSGGALGSYEQYF	TGTGCCAGCAGTGGAGGCGCTCTAGGCTCCTACGAGCAGTACTTC
.	TRBV11-2	TRBJ2-7	TRBD2	CASTGAGGPREQYF	TGTGCCAGCACCGGAGCGGGAGGGCCGAGGGAGCAGTACTTC
.	TRBV14	TRBJ2-1	TRBD1	CASSHPQGAGESYNEQFF	TGTGCCAGCAGCCACCCACAGGGGGCGGGAGAGTCCTACAATGAGCAGTTCTTC
.	TRBV10-3	TRBJ1-1	.	CAISADTTEAFF	TGTGCCATCAGTGCCGACACCACTGAAGCTTTCTTT
.	TRBV14	TRBJ2-1	.	CASSQDGKRWDSGYNEQFF	TGTGCCAGCAGCCAAGATGGGAAGAGGTGGGACTCAGGCTACAATGAGCAGTTCTTC
.	TRBV15	TRBJ2-3	TRBD2	CATSRGVAGSTDTQYF	TGTGCCACCAGCAGAGGGGTAGCGGGTAGCACAGATACGCAGTATTTT
once	TRBV5-4	TRBJ1-1	.	CASTPPERNTEAFF	TGTGCCAGCACGCCCCCAGAACGCAACACTGAAGCTTTCTTT
once	TRBV4-3	TRBJ2-2	TRBD2	CASSRGGGVTGELFF	TGCGCCAGCAGCCGGGGGGGAGGGGTAACCGGGGAGCTGTTTTTT
.	TRBV30	TRBJ2-7	TRBD2	CAWGEGTSGNPLHYEQYF	TGTGCCTGGGGGGAAGGGACTAGCGGCAACCCCCTCCACTACGAGCAGTACTTC
.	TRBV10-3	TRBJ2-7	TRBD1	CAISESGQLSSYEQYF	TGTGCCATCAGTGAGTCGGGACAGCTTAGCTCCTACGAGCAGTACTTC
.	TRBV4-3	TRBJ2-3	.	CASSQERAGTQYF	TGCGCCAGCAGCCAAGAGAGGGCGGGTACGCAGTATTTT
.	TRBV28	TRBJ2-7	TRBD1	CASSLPHGQGPSYEQYF	TGTGCCAGCAGTTTACCCCACGGACAGGGTCCCTCCTACGAGCAGTACTTC
.	TRBV4-1	TRBJ2-7	.	CASSQGGTLTYEQYF	TGCGCCAGCAGCCAAGGGGGGACTCTAACCTACGAGCAGTACTTC